These 9 T cell receptor beta chains share one sample of origin, sequenced in a study of tumor and adjacent non-tumor tissue in lung cancer. This sample's RNA came from whole unsorted tissue. This non-tumor lung sample came from over 3 cm beyond the tumor edge. A modified ARM-PCR protocol with three rounds of nested PCR amplified TCRbeta. MiXCR, run by TCRdb on the multiplex PCR reads, gives a single entry per CDR3 protein. The sample carries around 50,000 distinct CDR3 sequences, 60% to 65% recorded once. Sequenced: distant non-tumor lung tissue. Receptor source: a woman aged 70 to 79 with non-small cell lung cancer.

Of note for this clonotype: Germline and junction disagree at one end, which may indicate a read error. The chain has TRBV6-5 and TRBJ2-7, with D perhaps TRBD2 (5 bases). Germline CDR1 and CDR2: MNHEY and SVGAGI. The CDR3 has 16 residues. The CDR3 loop reads CANSLLRDSKPYEQYF. The CDR3 DNA is TGTGCCAACAGTCTTCTCCGGGATAGTAAACCCTACGAGCAGTACTTC.

The genes are TRBV6-5 and TRBJ1-2; TRBD1 might be the D (6 bases). Germline loops: CDR1 MNHEY, CDR2 SVGAGI. The V gene lost 6 bases and the J gene lost 7 bases, with 21 bases spanning the gap. The CDR3 covers 15 residues. CDR3 nucleotides: TGTGCCAGCAGCCACCGGACAGAAATTAACAGTGGCTACACCTTC. Amino acids: CASSHRTEINSGYTF.

With respect to this clonotype: The CDR3 does not close with the conserved phenylalanine or tryptophan, likely indicating a read error. V usage is TRBV29-1 and J usage is TRBJ2-1; D gene uncertain. Germline V gene sequence: CDR1 SQVTM, CDR2 ANQGSEA. The CDR3 totals 13 residues. The V end was cut by 4 bases, the J end by 5 bases, with 12 bases between. This chain's CDR3 is CSVAITVNNEQFI. DNA of the CDR3: TGCAGCGTTGCAATAACAGTGAACAATGAGCAGTTCATC.

This clonotype was found many times. The chain has TRBV20-1 and TRBJ2-7; TRBD2 agrees at 7 bases. CDR1 DFQATT and CDR2 SNEGSKA come from the germline V gene (reference sequence). The CDR3 runs 15 residues. The J segment lost 2 bases and the V segment lost 4 bases, leaving 11 bases of the junction unmatched. The CDR3 bases are TGCAGTGCTACGACGGGGCGGGAGCCCCCCTACGAGCAGTACTTC. Encoded protein: CSATTGREPPYEQYF.

This clonotype appeared a few times. One end of the junction does not line up with germline, which may come from a read error. The chain combines TRBV6-4 with TRBJ1-2, with a weak D call TRBD1 (5 bases). This CDR3 comprises 14 residues. CDR1 MRHNA and CDR2 SNTAGT come from the germline V gene. As DNA, the CDR3 is TGTGCCAGCAGCCAGGACACGGGCGACTATGGCTACATCTTC. As protein: CASSQDTGDYGYIF.

As to this clonotype: This is likely a read error, given that the CDR3 carries no conserved phenylalanine or tryptophan at its end. The chain is built from TRBV11-3 and TRBJ2-1, with 8 bases matching TRBD1. This CDR3 has 15 amino acids. Germline CDR1 SGHNT, CDR2 YENEEA. CDR3: CASSLDTGGGHEQFL. The CDR3 DNA follows: TGCGCCAGCAGCCTAGACACAGGGGGAGGCCATGAACAGTTCCTC.

The rearrangement joins TRBV29-1 to TRBJ2-1; D is uncertain. This CDR3 has 14 amino acids. Trimming removed 6 bases from V and 2 bases from J, with 14 bases in between. Per germline, CDR1 SQVTM and CDR2 ANQGSEA. The CDR3 sequence: CSVKPCFTYNEQFF. CDR3 nucleotide sequence: TGCAGCGTCAAGCCCTGTTTCACCTACAATGAGCAGTTCTTC.

A word on this clonotype: A much larger clone differs by one base, so this may be a read error. CDR3 amino acids: CSTQDQETQYF. For the CDR3, the DNA is TGCAGTACCCAGGACCAAGAGACCCAGTACTTC. The chain recombines TRBV20-1 with TRBJ2-5; no definite D call. The CDR3 sequence is 11 residues long. The germline gives CDR1 DFQATT, CDR2 SNEGSKA (reference sequence). With 8 bases removed from V and 0 bases from J, the gap between germline ends came to 7 bases.

For this clonotype: It is likely a read error, because the conserved phenylalanine at the end of the CDR3 is missing. The rearrangement links TRBV29-1 to TRBJ1-2; D is unresolved. This CDR3 has 14 amino acids. Germline loops: CDR1 SQVTM, CDR2 ANQGSEA. Trimming cost V 3 bases and J 9 bases, with 20 bases left between them. This chain's CDR3 is CSVDVNSATSCYTL. The CDR3 nucleotides read TGCAGCGTTGACGTGAATTCCGCAACCAGCTGCTACACCTTG.